This entry is about one T cell receptor beta chain. Its antigen is not known. The J segment lost 1 base and the V segment lost 5 bases, leaving 9 bases of the junction unmatched. Germline V lookup: CDR1 SEHNR, CDR2 FQNEAQ (reference sequence). The CDR3 has 16 amino acids. Combining a sample-barcoded 5' primer with a J-beta primer mix, a second PCR ran for roughly 7 to 12 cycles. TCRdb reprocessed the 5' RACE reads with MiXCR, giving one entry per CDR3 protein. The sample lists about 800,000 distinct CDR3 sequences; 55% to 70% were seen once. The data belong to a study of blood T cells in healthy people across ages. Aged about 6 to 90, donors were systemically healthy Caucasians from Russia. Regarding the study as a whole: Diversity estimates drawn from one million T cells were deemed underestimates. The lack of PBMC sorting stopped any conclusive naive versus antigen-experienced comparison. Long-lived and aged donors differed, with more naive CD4+ cells and higher diversity in the long-lived.

The TCR comes from a man younger than 45 in good health. The sample consisted of blood. J is TRBJ2-5 and V is TRBV7-9, with 8 bases matching TRBD2. CDR3 nucleotide sequence: TGTGCCAGCAGCCCTAGGCTAGGACTAGCCCAAGAGACCCAGTACTTC. Translated: CASSPRLGLAQETQYF.